These 23 T cell receptor beta chains came from one sample sequenced in a study of blood T cells in healthy people across ages. Through a sample-barcoded 5' primer and a J-beta primer mix, a second PCR was run for roughly 7 to 12 cycles. TCRdb re-analysed the 5' RACE reads in MiXCR, keeping a single row per CDR3 protein. The sample has around 790,000 distinct CDR3 sequences; approximately 48% are singletons. The sample consisted of blood. The receptors derive from a man aged 55 to 69 in good health.

The chain is built from TRBV20-1 and TRBJ1-5; D gene unclear. V lost 6 bases and J lost 7, with 16 bases in between. CDR1 is DFQATT, CDR2 SNEGSKA, per germline (reference sequence). CDR3 length: 13 residues. CDR3 residues: CSAERALGQPQHF. The CDR3 DNA is TGCAGTGCCGAAAGGGCGTTAGGACAGCCCCAGCATTTT.

Concerning this clonotype: A much larger clone is a single base away; this may be a read error. The chain joins TRBV20-1 to TRBJ2-7, with 9 positions matching TRBD1. The trim removed 7 bases at V and 9 bases at J, leaving 10 bases unmatched. The V gene's germline CDR1 is DFQATT and CDR2 SNEGSKA (reference sequence). The CDR3 covers 12 residues. CDR3 sequence: CSGTGGPGGQYF. CDR3 coding DNA: TGCAGTGGTACAGGGGGCCCGGGAGGGCAGTACTTC.

The V and J genes are TRBV9 and TRBJ1-4; TRBD1 aligns across 8 bases. The trim removed 0 bases at V and 8 bases at J, leaving 6 bases unmatched. Germline CDR1 reads SGDLS; CDR2 reads YYNGEE. CDR3 length: 15 residues. In DNA, the CDR3 is TGTGCCAGCAGCGTAGGGGACAGGATAGACGAAAAACTGTTTTTT. This codes for CASSVGDRIDEKLFF.

As concerns this clonotype: A read error may be the cause here, since a much bigger clone is one base away. The CDR3 loop is CASSLGTGFYEQYF. In DNA, the CDR3 is TGTGCCAGCAGCTTAGGGACAGGGTTCTACGAGCAGTACTTC. The V call is TRBV11-2, the J call TRBJ2-7; 8 positions agree with TRBD1. J lost 3 bases, V lost 1 base, and 2 bases had no gene match. CDR3 size: 14 residues. Per germline, CDR1 SGHAT and CDR2 FQNNGV.

This clonotype appeared a few times. This sequence joins TRBV20-1 and TRBJ1-2, with D maybe TRBD1 (5 bases). There are 13 residues in the CDR3. Trimming removed 2 bases at V and 3 bases at J, with 10 bases between. Germline V gives CDR1 DFQATT, CDR2 SNEGSKA (reference sequence). The CDR3 is CSARQGVDYGYTF. The CDR3 coding sequence is TGCAGTGCTAGACAGGGTGTTGACTATGGCTACACCTTC.

J is TRBJ2-5 and V is TRBV5-1, with 7 bases aligning to TRBD1. The DNA end is more similar to TRBJ2-7, so the J call may be wrong. The CDR3 covers 15 residues. Per germline, CDR1 SGHRS and CDR2 YFSETQ. The CDR3 region has the DNA TGCGCCAGCAGCTTGGGGGACAGAGTGGAAGGCGAGCAGTACTTC. It encodes CASSLGDRVEGEQYF.

V gene TRBV6-6 combines with J gene TRBJ1-4, with no clear D. V was pared by 6 bases and J by 0 bases, with 5 bases between. The CDR3 has 13 amino acids. Germline-derived CDR1 and CDR2 are MNHNY and SVGAGI (reference sequence). CDR3 DNA sequence: TGTGCCAGCAGCCGCCCAACTAATGAAAAACTGTTTTTT. Protein sequence: CASSRPTNEKLFF.

The chain joins TRBV6-2 or TRBV6-3 to TRBJ2-7; possibly TRBD2 for D (5 bases). This CDR3 is built from 13 residues. With 5 bases removed from V and 10 bases from J, the gap between germline ends came to 18 bases. The germline CDR1 and CDR2 sequences are MNHEY and SVGEGT. CDR3 in amino acids: CASSRLAGVPQYF. CDR3 DNA sequence: TGTGCCAGCAGTCGCCTCGCCGGGGTCCCTCAGTACTTC.

This chain links TRBV7-9 with TRBJ2-5; the match to TRBD2 covers 8 bases. The CDR3 contains 12 residues. Germline V gene sequence: CDR1 SEHNR, CDR2 FQNEAQ (reference sequence). After removal of 5 bases from V and 10 bases from J, the junction contained 6 bases not matched to a gene. The CDR3 protein is CASSPAGGNQYF. For the CDR3, the DNA is TGTGCCAGCAGCCCCGCGGGGGGAAACCAGTACTTC.

V and J are TRBV4-1 and TRBJ2-1; D is perhaps TRBD2 (5 bases). Germline CDR1 MGHRA, CDR2 YSYEKL. This CDR3 spans 17 amino acids. Trimming left V 0 bases short and J 10 bases short, with 22 bases between. The CDR3 DNA sequence: TGCGCCAGCAGCCAAGATGGAGATAGAAGGGCCCCGGGGGAGCAGTTCTTC. This translates into CASSQDGDRRAPGEQFF.

This clonotype came up a few times. V is TRBV12-3 or TRBV12-4 and J is TRBJ2-7, with D perhaps TRBD1 (6 bases). CDR3 length: 14 residues. Between the trimmed V and J ends, which lost 1 base and 7 bases, there was a span of 14 bases. The CDR3 nucleotides read TGTGCCAGCAGTTTAGACAGGGAGTCGGGTGAGCAGTACTTC. It specifies CASSLDRESGEQYF.

This clonotype turned up a few times. This rearrangement joins TRBV6-1 to TRBJ2-3; D is perhaps TRBD1 (8 bases). The CDR3 has 16 amino acids. CDR1 MNHNS and CDR2 SASEGT come from the germline V gene. Trimming removed 7 bases from V and 9 bases from J, with 26 bases in between. The CDR3: CASTMGTGPWGGTQYF. Here the CDR3 DNA reads TGTGCCAGCACTATGGGGACAGGTCCTTGGGGGGGCACGCAGTATTTT.

This clonotype was detected a few times. This chain joins TRBV20-1 and TRBJ2-3; D ambiguous. Between the trimmed V and J ends, which lost 3 bases and 0 bases, there was a span of 10 bases. The CDR3 has 14 amino acids. Germline CDR1 and CDR2: DFQATT and SNEGSKA (reference sequence). CDR3 nucleotide sequence: TGCAGTGCTAGGAGAGACGTTAGCACAGATACGCAGTATTTT. Translation gives CSARRDVSTDTQYF.

The chain has TRBV7-2 and TRBJ2-1; 13 bases agree with TRBD2. The CDR3 has 19 amino acids. V lost 5 bases, J lost 0 bases, and 10 bases stayed unmatched. Germline V CDR1 and CDR2: SGHTA, FQGNSA. This CDR3 is CASSMGLAGFPSSYNEQFF. The DNA for the CDR3 is TGTGCCAGCAGCATGGGACTAGCGGGGTTTCCAAGCTCCTACAATGAGCAGTTCTTC.

The V gene is TRBV29-1, the J gene TRBJ2-5; 9 bases fit TRBD1. CDR1 and CDR2 (germline): SQVTM, ANQGSEA. The length of the CDR3 is 16 residues. V shed 4 bases, J shed 4 bases, and the junction held 13 bases outside the gene matches. The CDR3 region is CSVGGQGGQRGETQYF. CDR3 nucleotides: TGCAGCGTTGGGGGACAGGGCGGTCAGCGTGGAGAGACCCAGTACTTC.

CDR3 bases: TGTGCCGACCGACTGGTTCAATACAATGAGCAGTTCTTC. Amino acids: CADRLVQYNEQFF. The V call is TRBV2, the J call TRBJ2-1, with no clear D. The CDR3 totals 13 residues. Trimming pared 11 bases from V and 4 bases from J, leaving 15 bases between. Per germline, CDR1 SNHLY and CDR2 FYNNEI.

This clonotype was seen a few times. The rearrangement uses TRBV5-1 and TRBJ1-2, with a possible D match to TRBD1 (6 bases). Deletions cut 4 bases from V and 7 bases from J, with 20 bases between. Germline assignment: CDR1 SGHRS and CDR2 YFSETQ. The CDR3 covers 15 residues. The CDR3 region is CASSNSVLGASGYTF. The CDR3 DNA reads TGCGCCAGCAGCAACAGTGTTTTGGGGGCGAGTGGCTACACCTTC. The full variable domain, in which reference TRBV5-1 and TRBJ1-2 provide the parts outside the CDR3, is KAGVTQTPRYLIKTRGQQVTLSCSPISGHRSVSWYQQTPGQGLQFLFEYFSETQRNKGNFPGRFSGRQFSNSRSEMNVSTLELGDSALYLCASSNSVLGASGYTFGSGTRLTVV.

The gene calls are TRBV7-9 and TRBJ1-1; D not resolved. This CDR3 is built from 15 residues. Trimming took off 5 bases at V and 2 bases at J, with 15 bases between the two ends. Germline V gives CDR1 SEHNR, CDR2 FQNEAQ (reference sequence). In nucleotides, the CDR3 is TGTGCCAGCAGCGATTTGTACTGGGAAAACACTGAAGCTTTCTTT. Protein sequence: CASSDLYWENTEAFF.

This clonotype was observed a handful of times. The rearrangement links TRBV29-1 to TRBJ2-7, with 8 nucleotides matching TRBD1. V trimming: 7 bases; J trimming: 5 bases; junction bases outside the gene matches: 10. Germline values: CDR1 SQVTM, CDR2 ANQGSEA. The CDR3 loop spans 13 amino acids. CDR3 amino acids: CSAVRTGLNEQYF. The CDR3 DNA reads TGCAGCGCCGTTCGGACAGGGCTGAACGAGCAGTACTTC.

The rearrangement uses TRBV6-2 or TRBV6-3 and TRBJ2-1, with 7 bases matching TRBD2. Germline V gene data show CDR1 as MNHEY and CDR2 as SVGEGT. This CDR3 comprises 13 residues. The junction had 5 bases not matched to a gene; V was cut back by 6 bases and J by 6 bases. The CDR3 is CASRGLSSNEQFF. CDR3 bases: TGTGCCAGCAGGGGACTATCATCCAATGAGCAGTTCTTC.

The chain recombines TRBV20-1 with TRBJ2-5, with D tentatively TRBD2 (5 bases). The CDR3 contains 13 residues. Looked up from germline, CDR1 is DFQATT and CDR2 is SNEGSKA (reference sequence). The V end was cut by 6 bases, the J end by 5 bases, with 16 bases between. The CDR3 protein is CSAPTRGGETQYF. For the CDR3, the DNA is TGCAGTGCCCCTACTAGAGGCGGTGAGACCCAGTACTTC.

As concerns this clonotype: At one boundary the junction diverges from the germline segment, which might be a read error. The gene calls are TRBV7-9 and TRBJ2-6; 9 bases fit TRBD1. From germline, CDR1 is SEHNR and CDR2 FQNEAQ (reference sequence). This CDR3 spans 18 amino acids. The CDR3: CASSLGDRAISGANVPTF. CDR3 DNA: TGTGCCAGCAGCTTAGGGGACAGGGCGATCTCTGGGGCCAACGTCCCGACTTTC.

This clonotype was recorded only once. V gene TRBV20-1 combines with J gene TRBJ2-3; 7 bases agree with TRBD2. CDR3 size: 14 residues. Germline CDR1 DFQATT, CDR2 SNEGSKA (reference sequence). V shed 8 bases, J shed 0 bases, and the junction held 8 bases outside the gene matches. CDR3 DNA sequence: TGCAGTACCGAGCGGGGATCTAGCACAGATACGCAGTATTTT. As protein: CSTERGSSTDTQYF.